This entry lists 20 T cell receptor beta chains sequenced from one sample in a study of shared clonotypes between healthy human individuals. The repertoire was sequenced with immunoSEQ multiplex PCR; TCRdb's copy has only in-frame clones and lacks some. The data show about 2.5 million clones, with around 92% seen just once and around 0.4% held by the top ten. Material: naive CD4+ T cells from PBMCs. Subset of the sample: CD45RA+ positively selected. These receptors all come from a man between 18 and 35 years old in good health. Some clones in this sample may be carry-over from other donors' samples.

Worth noting for this clone: In the same sample, other DNA sequences code for this CDR3. V usage is TRBV18 and J usage is TRBJ2-7; TRBD1 might be the D (6 bases). V was shortened by 3 bases and J by 0 bases, with 12 bases between the two germline ends. The length of the CDR3 is 15 residues. Looked up from germline, CDR1 is KGHSH and CDR2 is LQKENI. CDR3 sequence (DNA): TGTGCCAGCTCACCCCCCGGCAGGGGCTCCTACGAGCAGTACTTC. Translated, it gives CASSPPGRGSYEQYF.

Concerning this clone: Other DNA sequences from this sample encode an identical CDR3 as well. V usage is TRBV9 and J usage is TRBJ2-7, with TRBD1 matching over 7 bases. This CDR3 is built from 14 residues. Germline V gene sequence: CDR1 SGDLS, CDR2 YYNGEE. Germline trimming cut 4 bases from V and 2 bases from J; bases unmatched to any gene: 6. CDR3 bases: TGTGCCAGCAGCCCCCGGACAGGCACCTACGAGCAGTACTTC. It codes for CASSPRTGTYEQYF.

Note on this clone: The same CDR3 arises from other DNA sequences in this sample as well. The chain combines TRBV5-1 with TRBJ1-4, with D perhaps TRBD1 (5 bases). V lost 0 bases and J lost 7, with 10 bases in between. This CDR3 is 14 amino acids long. Germline V CDR1 and CDR2: SGHRS, YFSETQ. CDR3 in DNA: TGCGCCAGCAGCTTGGGGCAGGGCGGTGAAAAACTGTTTTTT. This encodes CASSLGQGGEKLFF.

The chain couples TRBV11-1 to TRBJ1-1; D is unresolved. Germline V gene data show CDR1 as SGHAT and CDR2 as FQDESV (reference sequence). V lost 1 base, J lost 9 bases, and 12 bases lay in between. CDR3 length: 13 amino acids. The CDR3 spells CASSLDQMVQAFF. Written as DNA, the CDR3 is TGTGCCAGCAGCTTAGATCAGATGGTCCAAGCTTTCTTT.

The rearrangement uses TRBV18 and TRBJ2-7; perhaps D is TRBD1 or TRBD2 (6 bases each). Germline V gives CDR1 KGHSH, CDR2 LQKENI. V was cut by 4 bases and J by 2 bases, with 12 bases left in between. This CDR3 has 14 residues. This CDR3 is CASSLAGEAYEQYF. The CDR3, as DNA: TGTGCCAGCTCACTAGCAGGGGAGGCCTACGAGCAGTACTTC.

The chain employs TRBV4-1 and TRBJ1-4, with D perhaps TRBD1 (5 bases). This CDR3 is 15 amino acids long. Trimming pared 4 bases from V and 7 bases from J, leaving 16 bases between. Per germline, CDR1 MGHRA and CDR2 YSYEKL. The CDR3 spells CASSPRAGSPEKLFF. For the CDR3, the DNA is TGCGCCAGCAGCCCCCGGGCAGGGTCGCCTGAAAAACTGTTTTTT.

This chain links TRBV5-1 with TRBJ2-2; TRBD1 might be the D (6 bases). V lost 5 bases, J lost 4 bases, and 9 bases lay in between. CDR3 length: 13 residues. Germline-derived CDR1 and CDR2 are SGHRS and YFSETQ. DNA for the CDR3: TGCGCCAGCAGGGACAGCACCACCGGGGAGCTGTTTTTT. Translation: CASRDSTTGELFF.

V usage is TRBV10-3 and J usage is TRBJ1-5; D unresolved. CDR1 is ENHRY and CDR2 is SYGVKD in the germline V gene. Trimming shortened V by 0 bases and J by 1 base, and 10 bases separated the two germline ends. The CDR3 length is 16 residues. The CDR3: CAISESGPVSNQPQHF. The CDR3 DNA follows: TGTGCCATCAGTGAGTCGGGCCCGGTGAGCAATCAGCCCCAGCATTTT.

As regards this clone: One end of the junction is discordant with germline, which a read error may explain. The gene calls are TRBV19 and TRBJ2-7; 9 bases match TRBD1. The CDR3 totals 14 residues. Germline V gene data show CDR1 as LNHDA and CDR2 as SQIVND (reference sequence). CDR3 protein: CASSRGQGGYEQYF. The DNA of the CDR3 is TGTGCCAGCAGTAGGGGACAGGGAGGGTACGAGCAGTACTTC.

The chain recombines TRBV2 with TRBJ1-3, with D hard to call. This CDR3 has 13 residues. Germline lookup yields CDR1 SNHLY and CDR2 FYNNEI. Trimming pared 3 bases from V and 1 base from J, leaving 4 bases between. The CDR3 region is CASSEGSGNTIYF. As DNA, the CDR3 is TGTGCCAGCAGTGAGGGATCTGGAAACACCATATATTTT.

The genes are TRBV19 and TRBJ2-7, with 11 positions matching TRBD1. Germline assignment: CDR1 LNHDA and CDR2 SQIVND (reference sequence). The CDR3 runs 15 residues. V trimming: 4 bases; J trimming: 4 bases; junction bases outside the gene matches: 6. CDR3 in amino acids: CASSTQDRGLYEQYF. CDR3 bases: TGTGCCAGTAGTACCCAGGACAGGGGGCTATACGAGCAGTACTTC.

The chain uses TRBV5-1 and TRBJ1-1, with D hard to call. The CDR3 loop spans 14 amino acids. Trimming took off 2 bases at V and 2 bases at J, with 10 bases between the two ends. Germline CDR1 and CDR2: SGHRS and YFSETQ. This CDR3 reads CASSLSRTNTEAFF. The CDR3 nucleotides are TGCGCCAGCAGCTTATCAAGGACTAACACTGAAGCTTTCTTT.

A single count supports this clone. The J gene is TRBJ2-3, the V gene TRBV20-1, with TRBD2 as a possible D gene (5 bases). Deletions cut 6 bases from V and 5 bases from J, with 9 bases between. Germline lookup yields CDR1 DFQATT and CDR2 SNEGSKA (reference sequence). The CDR3 has 11 amino acids. This CDR3 is CSALGLDTQYF. The DNA of the CDR3 is TGCAGTGCACTCGGACTAGATACGCAGTATTTT.

The V gene is TRBV4-3, the J gene TRBJ1-5; TRBD1 agrees at 7 bases. CDR3 size: 15 residues. In germline, CDR1 is LGHNA, CDR2 YSLEER. The ends lost 4 bases at V and 6 bases at J; junction bases unmatched: 9. DNA for the CDR3: TGCGCCAGCAGCCGAGAGAGACAGGGCAGTCAGCCCCAGCATTTT. Translated: CASSRERQGSQPQHF.

The chain carries TRBV5-4 and TRBJ2-7; unclear D gene. CDR1 and CDR2 (germline): SGHNT, YYREEE (reference sequence). Trimming shortened V by 2 bases and J by 2 bases, and 11 bases separated the two germline ends. CDR3 length: 14 residues. The CDR3 DNA is TGTGCCAGCAGCTTATGGCAGGCCCCCTACGAGCAGTACTTC. Translated, it gives CASSLWQAPYEQYF.

With respect to this clone: This CDR3 is also generated by other DNA sequences in the sample. The chain joins TRBV18 to TRBJ2-2; 9 positions agree with TRBD1. Germline V gene lookup returns CDR1 KGHSH and CDR2 LQKENI. J was trimmed by 6 bases and V by 1 base; bases with no gene match: 0. The CDR3 loop spans 14 amino acids. The CDR3: CASSPRTGAGELFF. The DNA for the CDR3 is TGTGCCAGCTCACCACGGACAGGGGCCGGGGAGCTGTTTTTT. The complete variable domain, with remaining parts taken from reference TRBV18 and TRBJ2-2, reads NAGVMQNPRHLVRRRGQEARLRCSPMKGHSHVYWYRQLPEEGLKFMVYLQKENIIDESGMPKERFSAEFPKEGPSILRIQQVVRGDSAAYFCASSPRTGAGELFFGEGSRLTVL.

The V and J genes are TRBV6-6 and TRBJ2-2, with a weak D call TRBD2 (5 bases). V was shortened by 2 bases and J by 0 bases, with 7 bases between the two germline ends. Germline values: CDR1 MNHNY, CDR2 SVGAGI (reference sequence). CDR3 length: 15 amino acids. The CDR3 here is CASSYGLSNTGELFF. CDR3 bases: TGTGCCAGCAGTTACGGACTCTCGAACACCGGGGAGCTGTTTTTT.

This chain uses TRBV14 with TRBJ2-7, with a tentative D call TRBD1 (6 bases). CDR3 length: 14 amino acids. Per the germline V gene, CDR1 is SGHDN and CDR2 is FVKESK. V dropped 1 base and J dropped 6 bases, with 13 bases sitting between them. This CDR3 is CASSQAGHQGEQYF. The CDR3 DNA is TGTGCCAGCAGCCAAGCGGGACACCAGGGCGAGCAGTACTTC.

This clone appeared once. The chain couples TRBV19 to TRBJ2-2, with D perhaps TRBD1 (5 bases). The CDR3 has 16 residues. Germline V gives CDR1 LNHDA, CDR2 SQIVND (reference sequence). The V and J ends lost 1 base and 1 base respectively, with 10 bases between them. CDR3 loop: CASSIGWGLNTGELFF. The CDR3 nucleotides read TGTGCCAGTAGTATAGGTTGGGGCCTGAACACCGGGGAGCTGTTTTTT.

The CDR3 spells CASSLYASTDTQYF. Written as DNA, the CDR3 is TGTGCCAGCAGTTTATACGCCTCCACAGATACGCAGTATTTT. The rearrangement joins TRBV27 to TRBJ2-3; no clear D gene. V shed 1 base and J shed 2 bases, with 7 bases lying between them. The CDR3 length is 14 residues. Germline V CDR1 and CDR2: MNHEY, SMNVEV (reference sequence).